This T cell receptor beta chain is drawn from a study of blood T cell repertoires in COVID-19. The data were produced by immunoSEQ multiplex PCR, yet TCRdb's version contains in-frame clones alone and is incomplete. The repertoire holds about 44,000 clones, with about nine tenths as singletons. Trimming removed 4 bases from V and 0 bases from J; junction bases left unmatched: 5. In germline, CDR1 is SGHRS, CDR2 YFSETQ. The CDR3 length is 16 residues. Input material: peripheral blood. The chain joins TRBV5-1 to TRBJ2-3; 10 positions match TRBD2. The sequence came from a woman of 80 years or more in a cohort sampled during active or convalescent COVID-19. The CDR3 coding sequence is TGCGCCAGCAGCCCCCTGACTAGCGGGAGCACAGATACGCAGTATTTT. Translated, it gives CASSPLTSGSTDTQYF. The whole variable domain, remainder taken from reference TRBV5-1 and TRBJ2-3, is KAGVTQTPRYLIKTRGQQVTLSCSPISGHRSVSWYQQTPGQGLQFLFEYFSETQRNKGNFPGRFSGRQFSNSRSEMNVSTLELGDSALYLCASSPLTSGSTDTQYFGPGTRLTVL.